The clone carrying this T cell receptor (beta chain) occurred a few times. The antigen remains unidentified. This specimen belongs to a study of lymphopenia after photon versus proton radiotherapy. The protocol was immunoSEQ multiplex PCR, while the TCRdb copy is restricted to in-frame clones and leaves out a portion. The sample lists about 3,800 clones; 71% were seen once. Broader study findings: After the lymphocyte nadir, photon-treated repertoires showed oligoclonal expansion, especially of CD8+ Temra cells. Relative stability marked proton patients; photon patients lost diversity and naive cells. Post-nadir TCR diversity decline inversely tracked overall survival among those who died. Survival link was tested only in deceased patients; proton benefit remains a possibility.

Germline CDR1 and CDR2: SGHDN and FVKESK. V shed 3 bases and J shed 2 bases, with 14 bases lying between them. This CDR3 contains 15 residues. The chain combines TRBV14 with TRBJ2-7; D remains unclear. The sequencing here drew on peripheral blood, taken from a patient treated with proton-based radiotherapy. The receptor was isolated from an elderly man with esophageal cancer. The CDR3 loop reads CASSQHGPPPYEQYF. The DNA of the CDR3 is TGTGCCAGCAGCCAGCACGGGCCCCCGCCCTACGAGCAGTACTTC.